This TCR beta chain was identified in a study of early T cells in non-severe SARS-CoV-2 infection. The wider study: Sequencing input comprised bulk RNA from unsorted whole blood; chain pairing was not available. Regarding the study as a whole: Comparison of clonotypes with VDJdb favored anti-spike CD8 responses while missing private and CD4 specificities.

A remark on this clonotype: Antigen specificity is unknown.

Molecules of cDNA were individually given unique molecular identifiers that were attached to them. TCRdb re-called the 5' RACE reads through MiXCR, storing one row per CDR3 protein. The sample includes 65,000 to 80,000 distinct CDR3 sequences, over 10% of them seen just once. The CDR3 consists of 14 residues. The junction had 5 bases not matched to a gene; V was cut back by 4 bases and J by 3 bases. From germline, CDR1 is MNHEY and CDR2 SMNVEV (reference sequence). This TCR was recovered from an adult who was a healthcare worker with PCR-confirmed SARS-CoV-2 infection or an uninfected control (not recorded which). The material sequenced was whole blood. The gene calls are TRBV27 and TRBJ1-1, with 7 bases fitting TRBD1. This chain's CDR3 is CASSWSGGYTEAFF. As DNA, the CDR3 is TGTGCCAGCAGTTGGTCAGGGGGGTACACTGAAGCTTTCTTT.